The present TCR beta chain was sequenced within a study of T cell responses to AZD1222 COVID-19 vaccine. Overall study results and limits: Unmutated regions of variants are reportedly targeted by nearly half of spike-specific TCRs. Spike-specific TCR breadth and depth were elevated following two AZD1222 doses. The donor cohort was predominantly white British with a female majority, and clonal diversity may have been underestimated. Vaccine-associated CD4 TCRs ranged over spike, dominating at 160-218 and 743-854.

This table comes from immunoSEQ multiplex PCR, and its TCRdb copy is limited to in-frame clones, with some not included. Found here are around 110,000 clones, around 90% of them singletons; the top ten hold about 8.8%. Per germline, CDR1 SGHTA and CDR2 FQGNSA. The CDR3 extends over 15 amino acids. With V trimmed by 4 bases and J by 4 bases, 9 bases remained unmatched. To note about this clone: Its cognate antigen is unknown.

The clonotype comes from an adult in good health. The rearrangement uses TRBV7-2 and TRBJ1-1; 7 nucleotides align to TRBD1. Sample: peripheral blood, taken on day 0 of AZD1222 vaccination. CDR3 bases: TGTGCCAGCAGCTCAACTTCAGGGGGTCGCACTGAAGCTTTCTTT. Its protein product is CASSSTSGGRTEAFF.